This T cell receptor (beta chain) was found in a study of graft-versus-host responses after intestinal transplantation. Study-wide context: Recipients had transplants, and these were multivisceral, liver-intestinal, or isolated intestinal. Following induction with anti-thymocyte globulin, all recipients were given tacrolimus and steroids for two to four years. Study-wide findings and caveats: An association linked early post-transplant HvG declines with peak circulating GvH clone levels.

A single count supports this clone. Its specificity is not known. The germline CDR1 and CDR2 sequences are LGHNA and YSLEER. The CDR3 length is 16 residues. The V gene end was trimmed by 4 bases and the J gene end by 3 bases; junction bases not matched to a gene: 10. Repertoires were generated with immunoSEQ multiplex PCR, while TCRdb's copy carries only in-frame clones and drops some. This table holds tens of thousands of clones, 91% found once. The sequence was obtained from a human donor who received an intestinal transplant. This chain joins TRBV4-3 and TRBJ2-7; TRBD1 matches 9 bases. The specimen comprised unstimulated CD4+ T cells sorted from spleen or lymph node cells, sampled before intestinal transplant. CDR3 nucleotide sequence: TGCGCCAGCAGCCGAACCGGGACAGGGAATCACTACGAGCAGTACTTC. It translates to CASSRTGTGNHYEQYF.